These T cell receptor beta chains were read from a single sample in a study of esophageal squamous cell carcinoma under preoperative chemotherapy. TCRdb re-derived calls from the PCR reads in MiXCR, one entry per CDR3 protein. The table includes tens of thousands of distinct CDR3 sequences, roughly 52% detected once. Sampling took place from a patient given preoperative chemotherapy. These receptors originate from a human donor with esophageal squamous cell carcinoma. The donor label of this sample is uncertain. CDR3s include the opening cysteine and the closing phenylalanine or tryptophan. Fields, in order: CDR3 DNA, CDR3 protein, clone size, J gene, V gene, D gene. The D gene is left open where the match is weak. Only some rows state a clone size, as once, few, many or a class for expanded clones.

DNA: TGTGCCAGCAAAGCGGGAGGGGGGGATGAGCAGTTCTTC
CDR3: CASKAGGGDEQFF
size: many
J: TRBJ2-1
V: TRBV6-1
D: TRBD2

DNA: TGTGCCAGCAGCTCCGGGCTCCGCAATGAGCAGTTCTTC
CDR3: CASSSGLRNEQFF
size: medium-sized
J: TRBJ2-1
V: TRBV11-1
D: .

DNA: TGTGGCAGCAGCTCGGGAGCCAGGGGCAAAGACATGCAGTACTTT
CDR3: CGSSSGARGKDMQYF
size: .
J: TRBJ2-4
V: TRBV7-6
D: .

DNA: TGCGCCAGCCTCCTGGACGGCAACACCGGTGAGCAGTATTTT
CDR3: CASLLDGNTGEQYF
size: .
J: TRBJ2-3
V: TRBV7-8
D: .

DNA: TGTGCCAGCAGCAGGGGGCTGGGAGCCCAAGATACGCAGTACTTC
CDR3: CASSRGLGAQDTQYF
size: .
J: TRBJ2-4
V: TRBV12-3/TRBV12-4
D: TRBD1

DNA: TGTGCCAGCCGCGCACCGGGAGGGAGAGCCAAAAACATGCAGTATTTC
CDR3: CASRAPGGRAKNMQYF
size: .
J: TRBJ2-4
V: TRBV7-2
D: TRBD2

DNA: TGTGCCAGCAGCTTAGGAGGGGGGGCCTACGAGCAGTACTTC
CDR3: CASSLGGGAYEQYF
size: few
J: TRBJ2-7
V: TRBV7-2
D: .

DNA: TGCGCCAACAGCCGACTTCCGGGACAGTCGAACACTGAAGCTTTCTTT
CDR3: CANSRLPGQSNTEAFF
size: .
J: TRBJ1-1
V: TRBV4-1
D: TRBD1

DNA: TGTGCCAGCAGTGAATTGGGGCGAAGCTACAAAGATACGCAGTATTTC
CDR3: CASSELGRSYKDTQYF
size: .
J: TRBJ2-3
V: TRBV6-1
D: .

DNA: TGTGCCAGCAGTTTAGCGATGGGACTAGCGGGGGAAGTCCAAGAGACCCAGTACTTC
CDR3: CASSLAMGLAGEVQETQYF
size: .
J: TRBJ2-5
V: TRBV12-3/TRBV12-4
D: TRBD2

DNA: TGTGCCAGCAGCTCTCAACAGGGAGAAGGAGAGACCCAGTACTTC
CDR3: CASSSQQGEGETQYF
size: many
J: TRBJ2-5
V: TRBV11-2
D: .

DNA: TGCAGTGCTAGAGATTCAACAGGGGAACCTCAGTTCTTC
CDR3: CSARDSTGEPQFF
size: .
J: TRBJ2-1
V: TRBV20-1
D: TRBD1

DNA: TGTGCCAGCAGCAGCGGGAAGAGCTCCTACAATGAGCAGTTCTTC
CDR3: CASSSGKSSYNEQFF
size: .
J: TRBJ2-1
V: TRBV13
D: TRBD2

DNA: TGTGCCAGCAGTGAAGGGGGACAGGGCTACGAGCAGTACTTC
CDR3: CASSEGGQGYEQYF
size: many
J: TRBJ2-7
V: TRBV6-1
D: TRBD1

DNA: TGTGCCAGCAGCTTAGCTACAGGGAGCTCCTATAATTCACCCCTCCACTTT
CDR3: CASSLATGSSYNSPLHF
size: .
J: TRBJ1-6
V: TRBV7-2
D: .

DNA: TGCAGCGGCCTTAAGGGACCTCAGACCCAGTACTTC
CDR3: CSGLKGPQTQYF
size: .
J: TRBJ2-5
V: TRBV29-1
D: .

DNA: TGTGCCAGGAGTTTGGGGGTTGTGAGCACAGGGGCGCTGTATTTT
CDR3: CARSLGVVSTGALYF
size: .
J: TRBJ2-2
V: TRBV6-5
D: TRBD1

DNA: TGTGCCAGCAGCCCGGGGTTTGGGGCCAAAAATACGCAGTATTTT
CDR3: CASSPGFGAKNTQYF
size: .
J: TRBJ2-3
V: TRBV7-6
D: .

DNA: TGTGCCAGCAGCTTAGCCTGGATCCAGGCGGGGAGCACCGAGACGCAGTATTTT
CDR3: CASSLAWIQAGSTETQYF
size: .
J: TRBJ2-3
V: TRBV7-8
D: .

DNA: TGTGCCAGCAGTTTACACTCTGGGTACGAGCAGTACTTC
CDR3: CASSLHSGYEQYF
size: .
J: TRBJ2-7
V: TRBV28
D: .

DNA: TGTGCCAGCGTCAAAGCGGGAGGGCAAGAGACCCAGTACTTC
CDR3: CASVKAGGQETQYF
size: medium-sized
J: TRBJ2-5
V: TRBV7-2
D: TRBD2

DNA: TGTGCTAGTGGTCCGGGGGGGACGAGCCAAGAGACCCAGTACTTC
CDR3: CASGPGGTSQETQYF
size: few
J: TRBJ2-5
V: TRBV12-5
D: TRBD2

DNA: TGTGCCAGCAGCACGGGACAGGGGAACGGGGCCAACGTCCTGACTTTC
CDR3: CASSTGQGNGANVLTF
size: many
J: TRBJ2-6
V: TRBV7-9
D: TRBD1

DNA: TGTGCCAGCAGCTTAGCGGGGGATGCGCAGTACTTT
CDR3: CASSLAGDAQYF
size: .
J: TRBJ2-1
V: TRBV7-2
D: .

DNA: TGTGCTACCTCCGGGACTAGCCCCGGGGAGCTGTTTTTT
CDR3: CATSGTSPGELFF
size: few
J: TRBJ2-2
V: TRBV12-5
D: TRBD2

DNA: TGTGCCAGCAGCCTAGACGGGACAGCCTACGAGCAGTTCTTC
CDR3: CASSLDGTAYEQFF
size: .
J: TRBJ2-1
V: TRBV7-6
D: TRBD1

DNA: TGTGCCAGCAGCCCCGGGGCAGGGGCCTACGAGCAGTACTTC
CDR3: CASSPGAGAYEQYF
size: many
J: TRBJ2-7
V: TRBV6-1
D: .

DNA: TGTGCCAGCAGTGAACTTTGGGGCCGCTACCAAGATACCCAGTACTTT
CDR3: CASSELWGRYQDTQYF
size: .
J: TRBJ2-3
V: TRBV6-1
D: .

DNA: TGTGCCAGGAGCTTGGGGGTGGCTGACCAAGACACCCAGTACTTC
CDR3: CARSLGVADQDTQYF
size: .
J: TRBJ2-4
V: TRBV7-6
D: .

DNA: TGTGCCAGCAGCTCCGGGCTAAAAACAGATACGCAGTATTTT
CDR3: CASSSGLKTDTQYF
size: few
J: TRBJ2-3
V: TRBV7-2
D: .

DNA: TGTGCCAGCAGCTTAGCGCGGGCGAGCGGGACCTACGAGCAGTACTTC
CDR3: CASSLARASGTYEQYF
size: few
J: TRBJ2-7
V: TRBV7-9
D: TRBD2

DNA: TGTGCCAGCGACCCAGCGGGCCCGAACCCAGATACGCAGTACTTC
CDR3: CASDPAGPNPDTQYF
size: once
J: TRBJ2-7
V: TRBV7-9
D: .

DNA: TGTGCCAGCAGCTTTGACGGGGGCCCCGGCGAGCAGTACTTC
CDR3: CASSFDGGPGEQYF
size: many
J: TRBJ2-7
V: TRBV7-2
D: .

DNA: TGTGCGGGCAGCTCAGACCGTGACGCAGAGACGCAGTACTTC
CDR3: CAGSSDRDAETQYF
size: .
J: TRBJ2-7
V: TRBV7-1
D: .

DNA: TGTGCCAGCGGGACCGGGACTAGCGGGAGAGCCAATGAGCAGTACTTC
CDR3: CASGTGTSGRANEQYF
size: .
J: TRBJ2-5
V: TRBV7-3
D: TRBD2

DNA: TGTGCCAGCAGCCAGGGCGGGGCCCCCTACGAGCAGTACTTC
CDR3: CASSQGGAPYEQYF
size: .
J: TRBJ2-7
V: TRBV3-1
D: .

DNA: TGTGGCAGCAGCTCGGGGGTGAAGGCGAAAAATACGCAGTATTTT
CDR3: CGSSSGVKAKNTQYF
size: .
J: TRBJ2-3
V: TRBV7-2
D: .

DNA: TGTGCCAGCAGCCCATACCGCAGGGGGCTTTTAGAGACCCAGTACTTC
CDR3: CASSPYRRGLLETQYF
size: .
J: TRBJ2-5
V: TRBV7-2
D: TRBD1

DNA: TGTGCCAGCAGGGGACAGGGGGCGTCTGAGCAGTACTTC
CDR3: CASRGQGASEQYF
size: many
J: TRBJ2-5
V: TRBV6-1
D: TRBD1

DNA: TGTGCCAGCAGTGTGACTAGCGGGAGTGTCGGGGAGACCCAGTACTTC
CDR3: CASSVTSGSVGETQYF
size: few
J: TRBJ2-5
V: TRBV6-1
D: TRBD2

DNA: TGTGCCAGCAGTGTAGAGGGGCTAGCGGGCAAAGATACGCAGTATTTT
CDR3: CASSVEGLAGKDTQYF
size: .
J: TRBJ2-3
V: TRBV12-3/TRBV12-4
D: TRBD2

DNA: TGTGCCAGCAGCTTACAAAACGAGCAGTACTTC
CDR3: CASSLQNEQYF
size: many
J: TRBJ2-7
V: TRBV7-9
D: .

DNA: TGTGCCAGCGGGGGAGGGGGGGGGGGAGATCGAGACATTCAGTACTTC
CDR3: CASGGGGGGDRDIQYF
size: .
J: TRBJ2-4
V: TRBV7-2
D: .

DNA: TGTGCCAGCAGTCGACTAGCGGGGGTGAGGACAAATACGCAGTATTTT
CDR3: CASSRLAGVRTNTQYF
size: once
J: TRBJ2-3
V: TRBV6-2/TRBV6-3
D: TRBD2

DNA: TGTGCCAGCAGTCAGGGGATCGGGGAGCTGTTTTTT
CDR3: CASSQGIGELFF
size: few
J: TRBJ2-2
V: TRBV6-1
D: .

DNA: TGTGCCAGCAGCTTATCCGGGATATCATCCACCGAGAAGCAGTTTTTT
CDR3: CASSLSGISSTEKQFF
size: .
J: TRBJ2-2
V: TRBV7-6
D: .

DNA: TGTGCCAGCAGTTTAGAAGGCGGGGAGTCCCGGTACTTC
CDR3: CASSLEGGESRYF
size: .
J: TRBJ2-5
V: TRBV12-3/TRBV12-4
D: .

DNA: TGTGCCAGCAGCCGAGTTTCGGGGCTGGCGGCCAAAGACATGCAGTACTTC
CDR3: CASSRVSGLAAKDMQYF
size: .
J: TRBJ2-4
V: TRBV7-6
D: .

DNA: TGTGCCAGCAGCTTGCGGCGGTCAAAAGAGAATGAGCAGTTCTTC
CDR3: CASSLRRSKENEQFF
size: medium-sized
J: TRBJ2-1
V: TRBV7-8
D: .

DNA: TGTGCCAGCAGCTTTAGACTAGCGGGACCCTACGAGCAGTACTTC
CDR3: CASSFRLAGPYEQYF
size: many
J: TRBJ2-7
V: TRBV7-2
D: TRBD2

DNA: TGTGCCAGCAGTTCGAGACAGGGGCAAGGTAGGGAGCAGTACTTC
CDR3: CASSSRQGQGREQYF
size: medium-sized
J: TRBJ2-5
V: TRBV12-3/TRBV12-4
D: TRBD1

DNA: TGTGCCAGCAGCCATAGGACTGCAGGAGAGACCCAGTACTTC
CDR3: CASSHRTAGETQYF
size: many
J: TRBJ2-5
V: TRBV7-8
D: .

DNA: TGTGCCAGTAGTACAACCGGGACAGGTCCAGATACGCAGTATTTT
CDR3: CASSTTGTGPDTQYF
size: .
J: TRBJ2-3
V: TRBV19
D: TRBD1